This entry concerns a single T cell receptor (beta chain). In the original workflow: Reference gene primer amplification in the assay estimated nucleated cell counts. Clones were read by immunoSEQ multiplex PCR, and TCRdb kept only the in-frame ones, dropping some. V and J calls and clone size are those listed in that table; D and trimming were worked out from the DNA. This table holds tens of thousands of clones, about 87% found once. This entry comes from a study of blood T cell repertoires in COVID-19. Overall study: Acute and convalescent COVID-19 specimens originated in the United States, Italy and Spain. PBMCs, B-cell-depleted T cells, or T cells were the source of the cDNA or gDNA that made up the material.

V was pared by 1 base and J by 6 bases, with 9 bases between. The germline CDR1 and CDR2 sequences are LGHNA and YNFKEQ. The CDR3 contains 14 residues. J is TRBJ2-2 and V is TRBV4-2; no reliable D call. Sequenced material: peripheral blood. The clonotype originates from a man aged 40-49 years with COVID-19, enrolled during active disease. The CDR3 nucleotides read TGTGCCAGCAGCCAAGGGCTAGTGGCCGGGGAGCTGTTTTTT. Encoded protein: CASSQGLVAGELFF.